This T cell receptor beta chain was found in a study of shared clonotypes between healthy human individuals. An assay was performed, and its level was deep. Replicate sorted-subset PCRs were loaded with 150 to 250 ng DNA, roughly 33,000 T cell genomes. Some clones are missing from TCRdb's copy, which holds only in-frame ones; the method was immunoSEQ multiplex PCR. The sample records 2 million to 2.5 million clones, about 93% being singletons. Worth noting for this clone: Its specificity is unknown.

Germline values: CDR1 MNHEY, CDR2 SMNVEV (reference sequence). CDR3 size: 17 residues. V dropped 5 bases and J dropped 0 bases, with 19 bases sitting between them. Study-level findings and limits: In several donors, around 5% of naive CD4 clonotypes appeared in common. Memory subsets generally showed smaller estimated richness than naive subsets did.

The naive CD8 subset, CD45RO-negative cells positively selected for CCR7, excluded terminally differentiated effector memory CD45RA+ cells. Sequenced input: naive CD8+ T cells from PBMCs. The chain has TRBV27 and TRBJ1-2; D is unclear. This sequence originates from a man between 18 and 35 years old in good health. Some clones in this sample may be carry-over from other donors' samples. The CDR3 protein is CASSLLDGSQTNYGYTF. The CDR3 DNA reads as TGTGCCAGCAGTCTATTGGATGGTTCCCAGACTAACTATGGCTACACCTTC.